The 31 T cell receptor beta chains below all came from one sample that was sequenced in a study of T-cell reconstitution after alpha-beta-depleted transplantation in children. Construction of the TCRbeta library involved unique molecular identifiers. In TCRdb, the PCR reads were re-called with MiXCR into one record per CDR3 protein. This table has 450,000 to 550,000 distinct CDR3 sequences, over 10% appearing once. This material consisted of PBMCs, mostly from graft donor cells, taken 180 days after TCRalphabeta/CD19-depleted stem cell transplant. Receptors were obtained from a female patient between 2 and 15 years old who had a stem cell transplant for aplastic anemia, so the T cells may come from the graft donor.

CDR3 protein: CASSVSPTGGGDEQFF. CDR3 in DNA: TGTGCCAGCAGCGTATCTCCCACAGGGGGGGGCGATGAGCAGTTCTTC. The gene calls are TRBV9 and TRBJ2-1; possibly TRBD1 for D (8 bases). Germline V gives CDR1 SGDLS, CDR2 YYNGEE. There are 16 residues in the CDR3. The V end lost 1 base, the J end lost 8 bases, and 19 bases lay between the germline ends.

This clonotype was seen only a few times. The chain combines TRBV15 with TRBJ1-4; D is unclear. The CDR3 runs 17 residues. Trimming removed 3 bases from V and 0 bases from J, with 14 bases in between. CDR1 is LNHNV and CDR2 is YYDKDF in the germline V gene (reference sequence). The chain's CDR3 is CATSRAHGIATNEKLFF. The CDR3 DNA reads as TGTGCCACCAGCAGGGCTCATGGGATTGCAACTAATGAAAAACTGTTTTTT.

This clonotype came up a few times. V is TRBV10-3 and J is TRBJ2-3; 8 bases line up with TRBD1. The germline CDR1 and CDR2 sequences are ENHRY and SYGVKD. The CDR3 sequence is 15 residues long. V shed 4 bases, J shed 2 bases, and the junction held 5 bases outside the gene matches. CDR3 region: CAISGPGGPTDTQYF. The CDR3 bases are TGTGCCATCAGTGGGCCAGGGGGCCCCACAGATACGCAGTATTTT.

The CDR3 DNA reads as TGTGCCAGCAGCCGCGCGCGGGGGCAAGAGACCCAGTACTTC. Encoded protein: CASSRARGQETQYF. J is TRBJ2-5 and V is TRBV11-3; 7 bases align to TRBD2. The CDR3 is 14 residues long. Looked up from germline, CDR1 is SGHNT and CDR2 is YENEEA. Unmatched junction bases numbered 5, after V lost 5 bases and J lost 2 bases.

The CDR3 sequence: CASSGSSYEQFF. The DNA of the CDR3 is TGCGCCAGCAGTGGTTCGAGCTATGAGCAGTTCTTC. The chain links TRBV10-2 to TRBJ2-1; no clear D. The length of the CDR3 is 12 residues. The V and J ends lost 4 bases and 8 bases respectively, with 9 bases between them. Germline CDR1 reads WSHSY; CDR2 reads SAAADI.

This clonotype appeared a few times. The chain couples TRBV10-3 to TRBJ1-5; D remains ambiguous. The CDR3 contains 17 residues. CDR1 and CDR2 from the germline V gene are ENHRY and SYGVKD. V gave up 6 bases and J gave up 4 bases, with 22 bases separating them. The CDR3 loop reads CAISPAADGRLNQPQHF. The CDR3, as DNA: TGTGCCATCAGCCCGGCGGCGGACGGACGACTTAATCAGCCCCAGCATTTT.

This clonotype was seen at least ten times. The chain combines TRBV11-2 with TRBJ2-1; D is possibly TRBD2 (6 bases). The length of the CDR3 is 18 residues. V was trimmed by 0 bases and J by 2 bases, leaving 17 bases between them. Germline CDR1 is SGHAT and CDR2 is FQNNGV. For the CDR3, the DNA is TGTGCCAGCAGCTTAGATCTTGCCCTAGCGAGGACCTACAATGAGCAGTTCTTC. It specifies CASSLDLALARTYNEQFF. The complete variable domain, with remaining parts taken from reference TRBV11-2 and TRBJ2-1, reads EAGVAQSPRYKIIEKRQSVAFWCNPISGHATLYWYQQILGQGPKLLIQFQNNGVVDDSQLPKDRFSAERLKGVDSTLKIQPAKLEDSAVYLCASSLDLALARTYNEQFFGPGTRLTVL.

Regarding this clonotype: A junction boundary mismatches the germline segment, possibly from a read error. V usage is TRBV20-1 and J usage is TRBJ2-1; the D gene is possibly TRBD2 (5 bases). Per germline, CDR1 DFQATT and CDR2 SNEGSKA (reference sequence). The CDR3 has 16 residues. The CDR3 DNA reads TGCACTGCTAGAGCAGATAGCGTCAGCTCCTACAATGAGCAGTTCTTC. Translation: CTARADSVSSYNEQFF.

V gene TRBV6-2 or TRBV6-3 combines with J gene TRBJ1-4; D gene unclear. CDR3 length: 11 amino acids. The germline V and J ends were trimmed by 6 bases and 4 bases, with 3 bases remaining between them. Per germline, CDR1 MNHEY and CDR2 SVGEGT. The CDR3 sequence is CASSHNEKLFF. CDR3 DNA sequence: TGTGCCAGCAGCCATAATGAAAAACTGTTTTTT.

This chain uses TRBV9 with TRBJ2-1; TRBD2 agrees at 12 bases. The J segment lost 4 bases and the V segment lost 2 bases, leaving 13 bases of the junction unmatched. Germline values: CDR1 SGDLS, CDR2 YYNGEE. The CDR3 spans 19 residues. CDR3 sequence (DNA): TGTGCCAGCAGCGTCGAGACTAGCGGGGGTACTGGGGTATACAATGAGCAGTTCTTC. Amino acids: CASSVETSGGTGVYNEQFF.

In regard to this clonotype: Germline and junction disagree at one end, which may indicate a read error. The rearrangement joins TRBV28 to TRBJ2-5; D is uncertain. Germline CDR1 reads MDHEN; CDR2 reads SYDVKM. The CDR3 spans 11 residues. CDR3 nucleotides: TGTACCAGCAGCCTACTAGAGACCCAGTACTTC. Its protein product is CTSSLLETQYF. The whole variable domain, filled in from reference TRBV28 and TRBJ2-5, reads DVKVTQSSRYLVKRTGEKVFLECVQDMDHENMFWYRQDPGLGLRLIYFSYDVKMKEKGDIPEGYSVSREKKERFSLILESASTNQTSMYLCTSSLLETQYFGPGTRLLVL.

This clonotype has a handful of counts. CDR3 amino acids: CASSLTPVSTDTQYF. CDR3 coding DNA: TGTGCCAGCAGCTTAACGCCCGTTAGCACAGATACGCAGTATTTT. This chain joins TRBV7-3 and TRBJ2-3; D gene ambiguous. The CDR3 is made up of 15 amino acids. Trimming removed 0 bases at V and 0 bases at J, with 7 bases between. Germline V gene lookup returns CDR1 SGHTA and CDR2 FQGTGA.

This clonotype was seen a handful of times. This rearrangement joins TRBV14 to TRBJ2-3; TRBD2 might be the D (6 bases). V was shortened by 2 bases and J by 4 bases, with 19 bases between the two germline ends. This CDR3 is built from 17 residues. Per germline, CDR1 SGHDN and CDR2 FVKESK. Here the CDR3 reads CASSQRVSGANPDTQYF. The CDR3 region has the DNA TGTGCCAGCAGCCAAAGAGTTTCGGGAGCGAACCCAGATACGCAGTATTTT. Together with reference TRBV14 and TRBJ2-3, the CDR3 gives the full variable domain: EAGVTQFPSHSVIEKGQTVTLRCDPISGHDNLYWYRRVMGKEIKFLLHFVKESKQDESGMPNNRFLAERTGGTYSTLKVQPAELEDSGVYFCASSQRVSGANPDTQYFGPGTRLTVL.

This clonotype was picked up a small number of times. This chain connects TRBV7-2 to TRBJ1-3, with D maybe TRBD1 (6 bases). CDR1 and CDR2 (germline): SGHTA, FQGNSA. V dropped 5 bases and J dropped 2 bases, with 13 bases sitting between them. CDR3 size: 15 residues. The DNA of the CDR3 is TGTGCCAGCAGCCCACTACAGGGAACTGGAAACACCATATATTTT. Translated, it gives CASSPLQGTGNTIYF. Filled out from reference TRBV7-2 and TRBJ1-3, the complete variable domain reads GAGVSQSPSNKVTEKGKDVELRCDPISGHTALYWYRQSLGQGLEFLIYFQGNSAPDKSGLPSDRFSAERTGGSVSTLTIQRTQQEDSAVYLCASSPLQGTGNTIYFGEGSWLTVV.

The chain couples TRBV13 to TRBJ2-7; D unresolved. Germline CDR1 and CDR2: PRHDT and FYEKMQ (reference sequence). The CDR3 covers 12 residues. V was cut by 5 bases and J by 6 bases, with 11 bases left in between. The CDR3 protein is CASSPGRREQYV. The CDR3 nucleotides are TGTGCCAGCAGCCCTGGGCGCCGCGAGCAGTACGTC.

This clonotype was recorded many times. The chain links TRBV21-1 to TRBJ1-1; TRBD1, the table's D call, lacks a check against the DNA. TRBV21-1 is classified as a pseudogene. This CDR3 is built from 17 residues. CDR3 in DNA: TGTGCCAGCAGCAAAGCGGACCCGGACAGGAGAAGGACTGAAGCTTTCTTT. Amino acid sequence: CASSKADPDRRRTEAFF.

Points on this clonotype: The junction shows a germline mismatch at one end, possibly a read error. This chain connects TRBV12-3 or TRBV12-4 to TRBJ2-2, with TRBD2 as a possible D gene (5 bases). The CDR3 sequence is 15 residues long. As DNA, the CDR3 is TGTGCCAGCAGTCCAACCGGGTCTTACACCGGGGAGCCGTTTTTT. Its protein product is CASSPTGSYTGEPFF.

This clonotype was observed many times. This chain joins TRBV29-1 and TRBJ1-2; the D is unclear. CDR1 and CDR2 (germline): SQVTM, ANQGSEA. The V and J ends lost 1 base and 3 bases respectively, with 9 bases between them. This CDR3 comprises 13 residues. The DNA of the CDR3 is TGCAGCGTTGAAGGGCAGACCGACTATGGCTACACCTTC. Translated: CSVEGQTDYGYTF.

The chain recombines TRBV19 with TRBJ2-1; D gene ambiguous. This CDR3 is 14 amino acids long. Germline assignment: CDR1 LNHDA and CDR2 SQIVND (reference sequence). V was pared by 3 bases and J by 6 bases, with 12 bases between. CDR3 DNA: TGTGCCAGTAGTATCCTTGGCCCGACCAATGAGCAGTTCTTC. Protein: CASSILGPTNEQFF.

The V and J genes are TRBV6-1 and TRBJ1-6; D is uncertain. Germline loops: CDR1 MNHNS, CDR2 SASEGT. V lost 9 bases and J 0 bases, leaving 12 bases between the germline ends. The CDR3 has 15 residues. The CDR3: CASKGRSSYNSPLHF. The CDR3, as DNA: TGTGCCAGTAAAGGACGGAGCTCCTATAATTCACCCCTCCACTTT.

This clonotype was detected ten times or more. The chain combines TRBV4-2 with TRBJ2-1; 14 nucleotides align to TRBD2. Germline lookup yields CDR1 LGHNA and CDR2 YNFKEQ. The CDR3 has 20 amino acids. V dropped 6 bases and J dropped 7; count of bases not matched to a gene: 20. The CDR3 region is CASSPAPRLAGGPGRNEQFF. The CDR3 DNA sequence: TGTGCCAGCAGTCCCGCCCCTCGACTAGCGGGAGGGCCGGGGCGGAATGAGCAGTTCTTC.

The chain uses TRBV6-1 and TRBJ2-3, with 12 bases fitting TRBD2. V was clipped by 6 bases and J by 10 bases; unmatched bases: 14. CDR3 size: 16 residues. The germline CDR1 and CDR2 sequences are MNHNS and SASEGT. The CDR3, as DNA: TGTGCCAGCAGCCGATCTAGCGGGGGGGCTATTCGATCGCAGTATTTT. Its translation: CASSRSSGGAIRSQYF.

This clonotype was seen more than once but under ten times. V usage is TRBV6-2 or TRBV6-3 and J usage is TRBJ2-1, with D hard to call. The CDR3 is 15 residues long. CDR1 and CDR2 from the germline V gene are MNHEY and SVGEGT. V was trimmed by 2 bases and J by 2 bases, leaving 10 bases between them. In DNA form, the CDR3 reads TGTGCCAGCAGTTACGGCCGGTCGCCCTACAATGAGCAGTTCTTC. It is translated as CASSYGRSPYNEQFF.

The chain has TRBV29-1 and TRBJ2-7, with D perhaps being TRBD1 or TRBD2 (5 bases each). The germline V gene has CDR1 SQVTM and CDR2 ANQGSEA. The ends were cut back, 4 bases at V and 2 bases at J, with 21 bases in the middle. The CDR3 is 16 amino acids. CDR3 bases: TGCAGCGTTGTGGCGTGGGGAATGAGGGGTACCTACGAGCAGTACGTC. Translated, it gives CSVVAWGMRGTYEQYV.

This clonotype was seen more than once but under ten times. This sequence joins TRBV10-3 and TRBJ1-6, with 8 bases identical to TRBD1. V gave up 6 bases and J gave up 10 bases; unmatched junction bases: 8. The CDR3 is 14 residues long. CDR1 ENHRY and CDR2 SYGVKD come from the germline V gene. The CDR3 coding sequence is TGTGCCATCAGGATGGAGACAGGGGTCTCACCCCTCCACTTT. Its translation is CAIRMETGVSPLHF.

In this sample, this clonotype turned up a few times. The chain couples TRBV15 to TRBJ2-7; the D is unclear. Germline lookup yields CDR1 LNHNV and CDR2 YYDKDF (reference sequence). Deletions cut 0 bases from V and 2 bases from J, with 8 bases between. This CDR3 contains 14 residues. CDR3 in DNA: TGTGCCACCAGCAGAGACAGGTTCGCCTACGAGCAGTACGTC. It is translated as CATSRDRFAYEQYV.

Only a few counts were recorded for this clonotype. CDR3 nucleotide sequence: TGTGCCAGCAGCTTGAAGGGACTCCTCCTCGGAACCCAGTACTTC. As protein: CASSLKGLLLGTQYF. The chain joins TRBV5-6 to TRBJ2-5; possibly TRBD2 for D (6 bases). Per germline, CDR1 SGHDT and CDR2 YYEEEE. This CDR3 is 15 amino acids long. V was pared by 1 base and J by 8 bases, with 18 bases between. The full variable domain, its missing parts supplied by reference TRBV5-6 and TRBJ2-5, is DAGVTQSPTHLIKTRGQQVTLRCSPKSGHDTVSWYQQALGQGPQFIFQYYEEEERQRGNFPDRFSGHQFPNYSSELNVNALLLGDSALYLCASSLKGLLLGTQYFGPGTRLLVL.

In this sample, this clonotype turned up a few times. The J gene is TRBJ1-2, the V gene TRBV11-3; tentatively, D is TRBD1 (6 bases). The CDR3 runs to 13 residues. V was shortened by 6 bases and J by 4 bases, with 12 bases between the two germline ends. The germline V gene has CDR1 SGHNT and CDR2 YENEEA. CDR3 amino acids: CASSNRALYGYTF. The CDR3 DNA is TGTGCCAGCAGTAACAGGGCCCTCTATGGCTACACCTTC.

This clonotype has just a few counts. The chain links TRBV20-1 to TRBJ1-1; no clear D. Germline loops: CDR1 DFQATT, CDR2 SNEGSKA (reference sequence). Trimming shortened V by 3 bases and J by 7 bases, and 27 bases separated the two germline ends. The CDR3 has 17 amino acids. Written as DNA, the CDR3 is TGCAGTGCTAGGAGGTTGGGCAGGACGGTTTTAACGGATGAAGCTTTCTTT. It codes for CSARRLGRTVLTDEAFF.

A few counts support this clonotype. The chain joins TRBV7-2 to TRBJ1-1; D is uncertain. V was trimmed by 5 bases and J by 9 bases, leaving 10 bases between them. This CDR3 spans 11 amino acids. CDR1 SGHTA and CDR2 FQGNSA come from the germline V gene. The CDR3 bases are TGTGCCAGCAGCCCCAGGACCCAAGCTTTCTTT. Translation gives CASSPRTQAFF.

This clonotype was seen a few times. The chain joins TRBV3-1 to TRBJ2-2; no clear D gene. Deletions cut 4 bases from V and 4 bases from J, with 10 bases between. Germline-derived CDR1 and CDR2 are LGHDT and YNNKEL (reference sequence). This CDR3 has 14 residues. CDR3 sequence: CASSPRPGTGELFF. The CDR3 DNA reads TGTGCCAGCAGCCCCCGACCGGGCACCGGGGAGCTGTTTTTT.